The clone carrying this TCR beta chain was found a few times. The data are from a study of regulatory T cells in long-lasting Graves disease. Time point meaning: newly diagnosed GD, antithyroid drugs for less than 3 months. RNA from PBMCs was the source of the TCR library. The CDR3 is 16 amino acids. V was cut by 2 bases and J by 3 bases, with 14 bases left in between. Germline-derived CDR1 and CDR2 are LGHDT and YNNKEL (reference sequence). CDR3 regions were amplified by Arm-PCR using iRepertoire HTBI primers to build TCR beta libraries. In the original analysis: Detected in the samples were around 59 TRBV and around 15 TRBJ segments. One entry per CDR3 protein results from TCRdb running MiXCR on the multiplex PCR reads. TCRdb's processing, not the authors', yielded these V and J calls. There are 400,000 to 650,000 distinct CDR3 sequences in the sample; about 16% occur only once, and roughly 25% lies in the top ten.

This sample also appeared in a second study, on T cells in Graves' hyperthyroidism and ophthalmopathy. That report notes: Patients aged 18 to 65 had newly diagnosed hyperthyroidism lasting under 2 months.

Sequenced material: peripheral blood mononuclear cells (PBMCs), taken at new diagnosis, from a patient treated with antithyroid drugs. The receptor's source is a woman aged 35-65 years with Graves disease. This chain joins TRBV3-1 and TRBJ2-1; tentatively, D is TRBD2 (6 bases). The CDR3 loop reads CASSQRGGVGYNEQFF. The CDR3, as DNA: TGTGCCAGCAGCCAAAGGGGCGGGGTAGGCTACAATGAGCAGTTCTTC.